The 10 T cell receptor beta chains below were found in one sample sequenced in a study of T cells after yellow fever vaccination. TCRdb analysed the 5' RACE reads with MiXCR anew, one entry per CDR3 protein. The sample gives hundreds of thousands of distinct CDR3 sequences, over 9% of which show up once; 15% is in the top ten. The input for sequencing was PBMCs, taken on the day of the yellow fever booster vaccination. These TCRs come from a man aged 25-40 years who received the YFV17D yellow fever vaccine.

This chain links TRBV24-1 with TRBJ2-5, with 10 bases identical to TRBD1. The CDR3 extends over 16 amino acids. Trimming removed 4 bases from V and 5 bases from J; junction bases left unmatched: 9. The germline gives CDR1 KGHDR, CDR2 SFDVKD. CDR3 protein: CATSDPFETGGETQYF. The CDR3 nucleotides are TGTGCCACCAGTGACCCCTTTGAGACAGGGGGCGAGACCCAGTACTTC.

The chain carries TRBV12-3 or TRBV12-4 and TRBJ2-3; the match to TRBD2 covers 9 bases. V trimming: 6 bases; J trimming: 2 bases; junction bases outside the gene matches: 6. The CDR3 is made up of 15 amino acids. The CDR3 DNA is TGTGCCAGCAGCCCTGCTAGCGGGATCACAGATACGCAGTATTTT. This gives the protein CASSPASGITDTQYF.

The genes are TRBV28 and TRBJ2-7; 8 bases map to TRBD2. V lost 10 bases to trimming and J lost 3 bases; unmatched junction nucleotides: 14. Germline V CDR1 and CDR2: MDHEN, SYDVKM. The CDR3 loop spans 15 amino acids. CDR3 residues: CAIHGTGLGSYEQYF. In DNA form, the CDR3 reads TGTGCCATCCATGGGACGGGACTAGGGAGCTACGAGCAGTACTTC.

CDR3 coding DNA: TGTGCCAGCAGCCCCCGGGACGATCGTGAGCAGTTCTTC. This codes for CASSPRDDREQFF. This chain connects TRBV11-2 to TRBJ2-1; the D call may be TRBD1 or TRBD2 (5 bases each). Between the trimmed V and J ends, which lost 5 bases and 9 bases, there was a span of 14 bases. CDR1 SGHAT and CDR2 FQNNGV come from the germline V gene. The CDR3 runs 13 residues.

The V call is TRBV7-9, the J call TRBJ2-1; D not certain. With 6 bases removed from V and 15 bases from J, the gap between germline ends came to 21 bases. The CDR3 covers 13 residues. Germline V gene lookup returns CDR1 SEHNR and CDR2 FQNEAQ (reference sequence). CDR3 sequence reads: CASRYPRPPALFF. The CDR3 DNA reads TGTGCCAGCAGATATCCTCGACCGCCCGCGTTGTTCTTC.

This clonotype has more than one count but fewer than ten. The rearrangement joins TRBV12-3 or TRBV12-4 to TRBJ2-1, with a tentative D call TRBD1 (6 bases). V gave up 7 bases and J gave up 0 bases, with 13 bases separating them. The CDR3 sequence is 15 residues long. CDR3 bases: TGTGCCAGCACTTTTACAGGGCCCTCCTACAATGAGCAGTTCTTC. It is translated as CASTFTGPSYNEQFF.

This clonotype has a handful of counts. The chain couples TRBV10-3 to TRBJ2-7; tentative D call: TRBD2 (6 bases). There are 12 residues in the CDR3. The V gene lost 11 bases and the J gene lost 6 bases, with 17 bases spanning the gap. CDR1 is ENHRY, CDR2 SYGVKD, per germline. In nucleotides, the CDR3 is TGTGCCTCTAACGGGGGAGCCACCGAGCAGTACTTC. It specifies CASNGGATEQYF.

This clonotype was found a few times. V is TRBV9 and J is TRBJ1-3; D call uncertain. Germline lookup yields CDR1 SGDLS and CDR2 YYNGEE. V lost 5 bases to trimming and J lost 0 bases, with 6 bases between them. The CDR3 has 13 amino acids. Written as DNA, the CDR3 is TGTGCCAGCAGGGGCGGCTCTGGAAACACCATATATTTT. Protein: CASRGGSGNTIYF.

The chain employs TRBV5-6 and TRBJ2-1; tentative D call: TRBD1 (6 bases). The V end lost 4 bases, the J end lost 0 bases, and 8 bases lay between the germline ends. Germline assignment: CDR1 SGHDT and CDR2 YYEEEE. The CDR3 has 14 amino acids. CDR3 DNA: TGTGCCAGCAGCAAGGGACACTCCTACAATGAGCAGTTCTTC. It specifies CASSKGHSYNEQFF.

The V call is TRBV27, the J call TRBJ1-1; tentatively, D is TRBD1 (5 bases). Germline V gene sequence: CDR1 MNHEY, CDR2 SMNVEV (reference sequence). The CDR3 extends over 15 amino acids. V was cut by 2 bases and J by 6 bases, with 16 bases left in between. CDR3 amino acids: CASSLEWDGIAEAFF. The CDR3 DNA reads TGTGCCAGCAGTTTAGAGTGGGACGGGATCGCTGAAGCTTTCTTT.